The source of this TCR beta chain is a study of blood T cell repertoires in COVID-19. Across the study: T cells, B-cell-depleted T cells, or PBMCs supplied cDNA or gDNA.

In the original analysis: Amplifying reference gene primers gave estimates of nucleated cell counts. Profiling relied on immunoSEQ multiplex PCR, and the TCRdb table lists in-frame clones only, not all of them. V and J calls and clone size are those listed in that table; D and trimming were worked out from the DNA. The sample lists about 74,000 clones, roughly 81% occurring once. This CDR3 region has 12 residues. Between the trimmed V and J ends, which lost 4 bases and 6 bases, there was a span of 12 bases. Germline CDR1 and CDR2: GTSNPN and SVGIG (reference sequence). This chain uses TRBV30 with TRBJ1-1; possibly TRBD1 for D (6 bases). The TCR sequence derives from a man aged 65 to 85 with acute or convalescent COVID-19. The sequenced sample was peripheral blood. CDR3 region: CAWMTGVAEAFF. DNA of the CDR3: TGTGCCTGGATGACAGGAGTTGCTGAAGCTTTCTTT.